This TCR beta chain was found in a study of blood T cell repertoires in COVID-19. Study at large: Sources were T cells, B-cell-depleted T cells, or PBMCs; the material itself was cDNA or gDNA.

This CDR3 is 15 amino acids long. Germline values: CDR1 SGHRS, CDR2 YFSETQ. V dropped 0 bases and J dropped 4 bases, with 13 bases sitting between them. Only in-frame clones appear in the TCRdb table, and some are missing; sequencing was by immunoSEQ multiplex PCR. This sample has 150,000 to 200,000 clones, with over 75% found just once. Participant-given clinical history determined each cohort assignment. The receptor was derived from a human donor with acute COVID-19. The donor label of this sample is uncertain. Sample: PBMCs or T cells enriched from blood (not recorded which). This rearrangement joins TRBV5-1 to TRBJ1-1; tentative D call: TRBD1 (5 bases). The CDR3 coding sequence is TGCGCCAGCAGCTTGGGCGGGACGGTTTTCACTGAAGCTTTCTTT. Its protein product is CASSLGGTVFTEAFF.